The 28 T cell receptor beta chains below come from one sample, sequenced in a study of blood T cell repertoires in COVID-19. Sequenced by immunoSEQ multiplex PCR; TCRdb stores in-frame clones only, minus some. The data contain some 300,000 clones, 89% of them singletons. The specimen was peripheral blood. The source is a woman aged 25 to 39 with COVID-19, enrolled during active disease.

This sequence joins TRBV5-1 and TRBJ2-5, with 12 bases that match TRBD1. CDR3 length: 16 amino acids. Germline CDR1 SGHRS, CDR2 YFSETQ. The junction had 9 bases not matched to a gene; V was cut back by 4 bases and J by 5 bases. In DNA form, the CDR3 reads TGCGCCAGCAGCCCGGGACAGGGGGCGCGTACGGAGACCCAGTACTTC. Protein: CASSPGQGARTETQYF.

This chain joins TRBV25-1 and TRBJ1-2, with 7 bases fitting TRBD1. This CDR3 region has 12 residues. Germline CDR1 and CDR2: MGHDK and SYGVNS. V was clipped by 6 bases and J by 4 bases; unmatched bases: 2. The CDR3 reads CASRGQTYGYTF. DNA for the CDR3: TGTGCCAGCAGGGGACAGACCTATGGCTACACCTTC.

The rearrangement joins TRBV6-5 to TRBJ1-2; TRBD1 agrees at 7 bases. Germline V gives CDR1 MNHEY, CDR2 SVGAGI. The ends lost 7 bases at V and 4 bases at J; junction bases unmatched: 6. The CDR3 runs 13 residues. DNA of the CDR3: TGTGCCAGCAAACAGGGGCCGAGCTATGGCTACACCTTC. It encodes CASKQGPSYGYTF.

The V and J genes are TRBV2 and TRBJ1-6; 8 nucleotides line up with TRBD1. The CDR3 contains 13 residues. V shed 6 bases, J shed 7 bases, and the junction held 2 bases outside the gene matches. Per the germline V gene, CDR1 is SNHLY and CDR2 is FYNNEI. CDR3: CASSRGRNSPLHF. The CDR3 nucleotides read TGTGCCAGCAGCAGGGGGCGAAATTCACCCCTCCACTTT. Supplemented by reference TRBV2 and TRBJ1-6, the full variable domain reads EPEVTQTPSHQVTQMGQEVILRCVPISNHLYFYWYRQILGQKVEFLVSFYNNEISEKSEIFDDQFSVERPDGSNFTLKIRSTKLEDSAMYFCASSRGRNSPLHFGNGTRLTVT.

This chain uses TRBV7-2 with TRBJ2-7; D is unclear. Per germline, CDR1 SGHTA and CDR2 FQGNSA. The CDR3 length is 15 residues. Trimming cost V 0 bases and J 4 bases, with 13 bases left between them. In nucleotides, the CDR3 is TGTGCCAGCAGCTTAGCACCCGGGTTGGCTTACGAGCAGTACTTC. It is translated as CASSLAPGLAYEQYF.

The chain joins TRBV6-1 to TRBJ2-4; TRBD1 matches at 7 bases. The CDR3 runs 13 residues. Germline V gives CDR1 MNHNS, CDR2 SASEGT. The V segment lost 3 bases and the J segment 7 bases; nucleotides outside the gene matches: 3. The CDR3 region has the DNA TGTGCCAGCAGTGAGTCGGACAGGAACATTCAGTACTTC. This gives the protein CASSESDRNIQYF.

The V gene is TRBV30, the J gene TRBJ2-3, with D maybe TRBD2 (5 bases). V was cut by 2 bases and J by 0 bases, with 6 bases left in between. This CDR3 contains 13 residues. Germline V gene data show CDR1 as GTSNPN and CDR2 as SVGIG (reference sequence). As DNA, the CDR3 is TGTGCCTGGAGTAGCGGTAGCACAGATACGCAGTATTTT. Amino acid sequence: CAWSSGSTDTQYF.

The chain joins TRBV30 to TRBJ1-2; 12 nucleotides match TRBD1. This CDR3 spans 17 amino acids. V lost 2 bases to trimming and J lost 6 bases; unmatched junction nucleotides: 13. Germline V gene sequence: CDR1 GTSNPN, CDR2 SVGIG (reference sequence). CDR3 loop: CAWSSAGTGGIRNGYTF. CDR3 DNA sequence: TGTGCCTGGAGTTCGGCCGGGACAGGGGGCATTAGGAATGGCTACACCTTC. The full variable domain, completed using reference TRBV30 and TRBJ1-2, is SQTIHQWPATLVQPVGSPLSLECTVEGTSNPNLYWYRQAAGRGLQLLFYSVGIGQISSEVPQNLSASRPQDRQFILSSKKLLLSDSGFYLCAWSSAGTGGIRNGYTFGSGTRLTVV.

As to this clone: One end of the junction is discordant with germline, which a read error may explain. The V and J genes are TRBV3-1 (or the pseudogene TRBV3-2) and TRBJ2-3; 10 nucleotides line up with TRBD1. The CDR3 extends over 17 amino acids. The germline V gene has CDR1 LGHDT and CDR2 YNNKEL (reference sequence). The CDR3 sequence is CASSRVTGGSRGDTQCF. Here the CDR3 DNA reads TGTGCCAGCAGCCGGGTGACAGGGGGCTCCCGGGGAGATACGCAGTGTTTT.

In its sample, this clone was seen once. CDR3 in DNA: TGTGCCAGCAGCTTAGGAGGACAGGGCTACGAGCAGTACTTC. Protein sequence: CASSLGGQGYEQYF. This chain uses TRBV11-2 with TRBJ2-7, with 8 nucleotides matching TRBD1. This CDR3 contains 14 residues. Germline V gene data show CDR1 as SGHAT and CDR2 as FQNNGV. The J segment lost 3 bases and the V segment lost 1 base, leaving 2 bases of the junction unmatched.

The chain carries TRBV15 and TRBJ1-2, with D hard to call. V was shortened by 0 bases and J by 13 bases, with 12 bases between the two germline ends. The V gene's germline CDR1 is LNHNV and CDR2 YYDKDF (reference sequence). The CDR3 totals 12 residues. This chain's CDR3 is CATSRDFQESTF. Here the CDR3 DNA reads TGTGCCACCAGCAGAGATTTCCAGGAAAGCACCTTC.

In this sample, this clone turned up a few times. This chain connects TRBV4-2 to TRBJ2-2, with a tentative D call TRBD2 (6 bases). The germline V gene encodes CDR1 LGHNA and CDR2 YNFKEQ. The CDR3 is 15 residues long. Trimming shortened V by 0 bases and J by 5 bases, and 10 bases separated the two germline ends. The CDR3 DNA sequence: TGTGCCAGCAGCCAAGATTTGGGAGGTACCGGGGAGCTGTTTTTT. Protein: CASSQDLGGTGELFF.

This chain links TRBV7-2 with TRBJ2-1, with D possibly matching TRBD1 (6 bases). Germline CDR1 reads SGHTA; CDR2 reads FQGNSA. The V gene lost 1 base and the J gene lost 3 bases, with 10 bases spanning the gap. The CDR3 is 15 residues long. CDR3 DNA sequence: TGTGCCAGCAGCTTAGTAGGGGGTAACTACAATGAGCAGTTCTTC. Amino acid sequence: CASSLVGGNYNEQFF.

The rearrangement links TRBV7-2 to TRBJ1-2; no definite D call. Germline V gives CDR1 SGHTA, CDR2 FQGNSA. CDR3 length equals 14 residues. V was trimmed by 3 bases and J by 14 bases, leaving 22 bases between them. The CDR3 loop reads CASSLSSGKQERTF. In DNA, the CDR3 is TGTGCCAGCAGCTTGAGCTCGGGGAAACAAGAGCGGACCTTC.

The chain combines TRBV19 with TRBJ2-3; TRBD2 agrees at 8 bases. V lost 6 bases and J lost 3; bases outside the gene matches: 5. In germline, CDR1 is LNHDA, CDR2 SQIVND (reference sequence). The CDR3 runs to 14 residues. The CDR3 reads CASRERGSTDTQYF. The CDR3 bases are TGTGCCAGTAGGGAGCGGGGGAGTACAGATACGCAGTATTTT.

The chain links TRBV2 to TRBJ1-1; 7 positions agree with TRBD1. Germline values: CDR1 SNHLY, CDR2 FYNNEI. Trimming at V came to 8 bases and at J to 5 bases, leaving 11 bases not matched to a gene. The CDR3 runs 14 residues. The CDR3 reads CASGRQGVRTEAFF. The CDR3 region has the DNA TGTGCCAGCGGGAGACAGGGAGTAAGAACTGAAGCTTTCTTT.

This chain's CDR3 is CTSSATGLREKLFF. The CDR3, as DNA: TGCACCAGCAGCGCGACAGGGCTACGAGAAAAACTGTTTTTT. The V gene is TRBV1, the J gene TRBJ1-4; the D call of TRBD1 is as the table states it, not checked on the DNA. TRBV1 represents a pseudogene. The CDR3 length is 14 residues.

This chain links TRBV2 with TRBJ1-5; D is uncertain. The CDR3 consists of 13 residues. Looked up from germline, CDR1 is SNHLY and CDR2 is FYNNEI. Trimming pared 7 bases from V and 0 bases from J, leaving 7 bases between. The CDR3 region is CASKIYSNQPQHF. The CDR3 DNA is TGTGCCAGCAAAATTTATAGCAATCAGCCCCAGCATTTT.

The CDR3 DNA reads TGTGCCAGCAGCCAGGGACTAGGCGGGAGAAACAATGAGCAGTTCTTC. This sequence encodes CASSQGLGGRNNEQFF. This sequence joins TRBV3-1 (or the pseudogene TRBV3-2) and TRBJ2-1, with TRBD2 matching over 8 bases. V dropped 3 bases and J dropped 5; count of bases not matched to a gene: 9. This CDR3 has 16 amino acids. CDR1 and CDR2 (germline): LGHDT, YNNKEL (reference sequence).

The genes are TRBV19 and TRBJ1-1; D possibly corresponds to TRBD1 (6 bases). The germline gives CDR1 LNHDA, CDR2 SQIVND (reference sequence). V was pared by 7 bases and J by 5 bases, with 14 bases between. The CDR3 totals 13 residues. The DNA of the CDR3 is TGTGCCAGTATCACAGGGTGGGGAACTGAAGCTTTCTTT. Protein sequence: CASITGWGTEAFF.

The chain links TRBV6-2 or TRBV6-3 to TRBJ2-3, with D unresolved. V was pared by 5 bases and J by 1 base, with 7 bases between. Germline values: CDR1 MNHEY, CDR2 SVGEGT. There are 13 residues in the CDR3. The CDR3 region is CASSPPGTDTQYF. In DNA form, the CDR3 reads TGTGCCAGCAGTCCGCCGGGCACAGATACGCAGTATTTT.

V and J are TRBV11-2 and TRBJ2-1, with 7 bases lining up with TRBD1. The CDR3 runs to 17 residues. Germline V gives CDR1 SGHAT, CDR2 FQNNGV. V shed 2 bases and J 7 bases; nucleotides not matched to a gene: 14. The CDR3 spells CASSLFPQGPLRNEQFF. The CDR3 DNA is TGTGCCAGCAGCTTATTTCCACAGGGGCCCCTTAGGAATGAGCAGTTCTTC.

This clone was observed a handful of times. The V and J genes are TRBV29-1 and TRBJ1-1; 8 nucleotides align to TRBD1. Trimming removed 6 bases from V and 1 base from J; junction bases left unmatched: 4. Looked up from germline, CDR1 is SQVTM and CDR2 is ANQGSEA. The CDR3 is 13 residues long. The CDR3 is CSVSTGANTEAFF. The DNA of the CDR3 is TGCAGCGTGTCGACAGGGGCGAACACTGAAGCTTTCTTT.

In its sample, this clone was seen a few times. The chain is built from TRBV6-5 and TRBJ2-7, with 7 bases aligning to TRBD1. CDR3 size: 13 residues. Germline CDR1 reads MNHEY; CDR2 reads SVGAGI. After removal of 6 bases from V and 2 bases from J, the junction contained 4 bases not matched to a gene. The CDR3 nucleotides read TGTGCCAGCAGAGCCGGGACAGCCTACGAGCAGTACTTC. Its translation: CASRAGTAYEQYF.

The rearrangement joins TRBV24-1 to TRBJ1-3, with D possibly TRBD1 on 5 matching bases. Per the germline V gene, CDR1 is KGHDR and CDR2 is SFDVKD. Trimming took 5 bases from V and 2 from J, leaving 6 bases between them. This CDR3 is 13 amino acids long. The CDR3 nucleotides read TGTGCCACCAGTGGGGGCGCTGGAAACACCATATATTTT. It translates to CATSGGAGNTIYF.

This clone was counted once. The rearrangement uses TRBV5-6 and TRBJ2-3, with D perhaps matching TRBD2 (5 bases). The CDR3 spans 16 residues. Germline CDR1 is SGHDT and CDR2 is YYEEEE. V dropped 5 bases and J dropped 3 bases, with 19 bases sitting between them. The CDR3 coding sequence is TGTGCCAGCAGTAACAATCTAGCCCCACCGACAGATACGCAGTATTTT. Protein: CASSNNLAPPTDTQYF. Full variable domain (remainder filled in from reference TRBV5-6 and TRBJ2-3): DAGVTQSPTHLIKTRGQQVTLRCSPKSGHDTVSWYQQALGQGPQFIFQYYEEEERQRGNFPDRFSGHQFPNYSSELNVNALLLGDSALYLCASSNNLAPPTDTQYFGPGTRLTVL.

The rearrangement links TRBV3-1 (or the pseudogene TRBV3-2) to TRBJ1-2; D is unclear. CDR3 length equals 12 residues. Trimming removed 3 bases at V and 2 bases at J, with 4 bases between. CDR1 LGHDT and CDR2 YNNKEL come from the germline V gene (reference sequence). CDR3 in amino acids: CASSHRNYGYTF. For the CDR3, the DNA is TGTGCCAGCAGCCACCGGAACTATGGCTACACCTTC.

The chain has TRBV5-1 and TRBJ1-5; TRBD1 matches 8 bases. This CDR3 has 15 residues. V gave up 1 base and J gave up 7 bases; unmatched junction bases: 7. Germline CDR1 reads SGHRS; CDR2 reads YFSETQ. The CDR3 sequence is CASSLNGQGGQPQHF. Written as DNA, the CDR3 is TGCGCCAGCAGCTTGAATGGACAGGGTGGACAGCCCCAGCATTTT. Complete variable domain (other parts from reference TRBV5-1 and TRBJ1-5): KAGVTQTPRYLIKTRGQQVTLSCSPISGHRSVSWYQQTPGQGLQFLFEYFSETQRNKGNFPGRFSGRQFSNSRSEMNVSTLELGDSALYLCASSLNGQGGQPQHFGDGTRLSIL.